This entry lists 14 T cell receptor beta chains sequenced from one sample in a study of graft-versus-host responses after intestinal transplantation. The table came from immunoSEQ multiplex PCR; TCRdb's copy has only in-frame clones and leaves some out. Altogether 35,000 to 45,000 clones are present, under 90% being singletons, with the ten largest covering roughly 7.1%. The sample here was PBMCs, taken 267 days after transplant. These receptors all stem from a human patient who received an intestinal transplant, so some T cells may come from the graft donor.

A remark on this clone: It is likely a read error, because the conserved phenylalanine at the end of the CDR3 is missing. The gene calls are TRBV19 and TRBJ2-3; 10 bases are shared with TRBD2. The V gene's germline CDR1 is LNHDA and CDR2 SQIVND (reference sequence). CDR3 length equals 15 residues. After removal of 6 bases from V and 6 bases from J, the junction contained 9 bases not matched to a gene. The CDR3 protein is CASRTSGVGMDTQYS. The CDR3, as DNA: TGTGCCAGTAGAACTAGCGGGGTGGGGATGGATACGCAGTATTCT.

The chain couples TRBV6-1 to TRBJ2-7, with 13 bases matching TRBD2. CDR3 length equals 13 residues. Germline trimming cut 8 bases from V and 5 bases from J; bases unmatched to any gene: 3. Germline CDR1 MNHNS, CDR2 SASEGT. The CDR3 DNA follows: TGTGCCAGCCTGACTAGCGGGGGGAACGAGCAGTACTTC. Translated, it gives CASLTSGGNEQYF.

The chain has TRBV4-1 and TRBJ2-7; no clear D. This CDR3 is 13 amino acids long. V was shortened by 4 bases and J by 2 bases, with 9 bases between the two germline ends. Looked up from germline, CDR1 is MGHRA and CDR2 is YSYEKL. As DNA, the CDR3 is TGCGCCAGCAGCCTAAATATCGCCTACGAGCAGTACTTC. Translated, it gives CASSLNIAYEQYF.

This sequence joins TRBV7-9 and TRBJ2-7; D is possibly TRBD2 (5 bases). Looked up from germline, CDR1 is SEHNR and CDR2 is FQNEAQ (reference sequence). The ends were cut back, 3 bases at V and 3 bases at J, with 9 bases in the middle. The CDR3 spans 13 residues. CDR3 bases: TGTGCCAGCAGCTTGTCCAGCGGCTACGAGCAGTACTTC. Translation gives CASSLSSGYEQYF.

This chain links TRBV6-5 with TRBJ2-1, with 9 bases fitting TRBD1. This CDR3 is 16 amino acids long. Germline V gene lookup returns CDR1 MNHEY and CDR2 SVGAGI. The V and J ends lost 0 bases and 10 bases, in that order; junction bases with no gene match: 10. CDR3 amino acids: CASSYSGQGPWREQFF. Here the CDR3 DNA reads TGTGCCAGCAGTTACTCGGGACAGGGCCCCTGGAGGGAGCAGTTCTTC.

This chain uses TRBV14 with TRBJ2-7, with 8 bases lining up with TRBD2. Germline V gives CDR1 SGHDN, CDR2 FVKESK. V was pared by 0 bases and J by 4 bases, with 8 bases of the junction left unmatched. The CDR3 contains 16 residues. The CDR3 DNA reads TGTGCCAGCAGCCAAGATTGGGGCGGGGGGCAGTACGAGCAGTACTTC. Translated: CASSQDWGGGQYEQYF.

The chain joins TRBV11-2 to TRBJ2-3, with 10 bases aligning to TRBD2. With 2 bases clipped from V and 4 bases from J, the junction kept 6 bases outside the gene matches. The germline gives CDR1 SGHAT, CDR2 FQNNGV. CDR3 size: 16 residues. In DNA form, the CDR3 reads TGTGCCAGCAGCTTATTCCCTAGCGGGGGAGCAGATACGCAGTATTTT. Residues: CASSLFPSGGADTQYF.

The chain recombines TRBV5-6 with TRBJ1-1; 9 nucleotides agree with TRBD1. Germline loops: CDR1 SGHDT, CDR2 YYEEEE. V was clipped by 4 bases and J by 3 bases; unmatched bases: 4. CDR3 length: 14 amino acids. CDR3 region: CASSLRDRDTEAFF. CDR3 DNA sequence: TGTGCCAGCAGCCTACGGGACAGGGACACTGAAGCTTTCTTT.

The chain combines TRBV10-2 with TRBJ2-3; D remains ambiguous. Germline-derived CDR1 and CDR2 are WSHSY and SAAADI. V was clipped by 4 bases and J by 2 bases, with 10 bases between them. The CDR3 totals 14 residues. Here the CDR3 reads CASSGEIDTDTQYF. CDR3 nucleotide sequence: TGCGCCAGCAGTGGCGAGATAGACACAGATACGCAGTATTTT.

This clone was recorded once. The chain uses TRBV30 and TRBJ2-7; D gene ambiguous. The CDR3 contains 11 residues. Germline V lookup: CDR1 GTSNPN, CDR2 SVGIG (reference sequence). V lost 3 bases to trimming and J lost 2 bases, with 5 bases between them. As DNA, the CDR3 is TGTGCCTGGAGCTCCCCCTACGAGCAGTACTTC. This gives the protein CAWSSPYEQYF.

This clone was seen just once. The V gene is TRBV23-1, the J gene TRBJ1-5, with 7 bases fitting TRBD1. TRBV23-1 is filed as an ORF, its function uncertain. The CDR3 sequence is 18 residues long. V lost 4 bases and J lost 0; bases outside the gene matches: 12. The CDR3 sequence: CASSRLSTDRNSNQPQHF. Written as DNA, the CDR3 is TGCGCCAGCAGTCGCTTATCAACGGACAGGAATAGCAATCAGCCCCAGCATTTT.

V and J are TRBV6-6 and TRBJ1-5; no clear D. Trimming took off 0 bases at V and 1 base at J, with 10 bases between the two ends. The CDR3 has 16 amino acids. The germline CDR1 and CDR2 sequences are MNHNY and SVGAGI (reference sequence). The CDR3 region has the DNA TGTGCCAGCAGTTACTCGGGAGACTACAGCAATCAGCCCCAGCATTTT. This gives the protein CASSYSGDYSNQPQHF.

V gene TRBV7-7 combines with J gene TRBJ2-3; 7 bases match TRBD2. After removal of 1 base from V and 8 bases from J, the junction contained 6 bases not matched to a gene. The CDR3 length is 14 residues. Germline V CDR1 and CDR2: SSHAT, FNYEAQ (reference sequence). The CDR3 DNA reads TGTGCCAGCAGCTTAGGTCTAGCGGAGACTACGCAGTATTTT. Its protein is CASSLGLAETTQYF. Drawing the rest from reference TRBV7-7 and TRBJ2-3, the complete variable domain is GAGVSQSPRYKVTKRGQDVTLRCDPISSHATLYWYQQALGQGPEFLTYFNYEAQPDKSGLPSDRFSAERPEGSISTLTIQRTEQRDSAMYRCASSLGLAETTQYFGPGTRLTVL.

The V gene is TRBV27, the J gene TRBJ2-3; no definite D call. Trimming took 5 bases from V and 0 from J, leaving 12 bases between them. CDR3 length: 15 amino acids. From germline, CDR1 is MNHEY and CDR2 SMNVEV (reference sequence). As DNA, the CDR3 is TGTGCCAGCAGTGCCAGCCAGGCTAGCACAGATACGCAGTATTTT. Translating gives CASSASQASTDTQYF.